These T cell receptor beta chains were read from a single sample in a study of Ad26.COV2.S vaccination and SARS-CoV-2 variants. Produced via immunoSEQ multiplex PCR; TCRdb's table is partial and in-frame only. The table has 500,000 or so clones, approximately 89% seen once. Sequencing was performed on peripheral blood, taken in a trial of Ad26.COV2.S vaccine versus placebo. The receptors were sampled from a person aged 18-65 years who received the Ad26.COV2.S COVID-19 vaccine or a placebo. CDR3s include the opening cysteine and the closing phenylalanine or tryptophan. The order of the fields is V gene, J gene, CDR3 protein.

V gene: TRBV6-2/TRBV6-3
J gene: TRBJ1-5
CDR3 protein: CASSTQGAQGNQPQHF

V gene: TRBV11-2
J gene: TRBJ2-1
CDR3 protein: CASTLLLATYNEQFF

V gene: TRBV7-2
J gene: TRBJ1-1
CDR3 protein: CASSLVVENTEAFF

V gene: TRBV6-2/TRBV6-3
J gene: TRBJ1-1
CDR3 protein: CASSRGQGNTEAFF

V gene: TRBV5-1
J gene: TRBJ1-4
CDR3 protein: CASSFLPTGNLANEKLFF

V gene: TRBV9
J gene: TRBJ2-2
CDR3 protein: CASSAAAGGATGELFF

V gene: TRBV9
J gene: TRBJ2-7
CDR3 protein: CASSVGVSVPYEQYF

V gene: TRBV20-1
J gene: TRBJ1-2
CDR3 protein: CSASPGQGNYGYTF

V gene: TRBV6-5
J gene: TRBJ2-5
CDR3 protein: CASSLQTSGQETQYF

V gene: TRBV5-4
J gene: TRBJ1-2
CDR3 protein: CASSLASSTAYGYTF

V gene: TRBV30
J gene: TRBJ1-2
CDR3 protein: CAWSSPGDYTF

V gene: TRBV15
J gene: TRBJ2-7
CDR3 protein: CATSRDYNGGDSPNEQYF

V gene: TRBV6-4
J gene: TRBJ2-5
CDR3 protein: CASSERGPGVKETQYF

V gene: TRBV29-1
J gene: TRBJ1-1
CDR3 protein: CSVPRQGQNTEAFF

V gene: TRBV15
J gene: TRBJ1-5
CDR3 protein: CATSSPRLQPQHF

V gene: TRBV28
J gene: TRBJ1-4
CDR3 protein: CASSFVGATNEKLFF

V gene: TRBV12-3/TRBV12-4
J gene: TRBJ2-5
CDR3 protein: CASRQDSKETQYF

V gene: TRBV7-2
J gene: TRBJ2-1
CDR3 protein: CASSFRPGGQGSNEQFF

V gene: TRBV24-1
J gene: TRBJ1-2
CDR3 protein: CATSDTAQRGANYGYTF

V gene: TRBV19
J gene: TRBJ2-2
CDR3 protein: CASSISLRGQGEGELFF

V gene: TRBV5-4
J gene: TRBJ2-3
CDR3 protein: CASSFLGDTDTQYF

V gene: TRBV6-5
J gene: TRBJ2-5
CDR3 protein: CASTRTGRREETQYF

V gene: TRBV5-1
J gene: TRBJ2-2
CDR3 protein: CASSATGGAGELFF

V gene: TRBV7-9
J gene: TRBJ2-1
CDR3 protein: CASSPSRGRGNNEQFF

V gene: TRBV29-1
J gene: TRBJ1-2
CDR3 protein: CSVVHANYGYTF

V gene: TRBV30
J gene: TRBJ1-4
CDR3 protein: CAWRDRAFNEKLFF

V gene: TRBV29-1
J gene: TRBJ1-2
CDR3 protein: CSGQGNYGYTF

V gene: TRBV19
J gene: TRBJ1-5
CDR3 protein: CASSLFVSGPQPQHF

V gene: TRBV19
J gene: TRBJ2-1
CDR3 protein: CASSRATMLRTYNEQFF

V gene: TRBV7-3
J gene: TRBJ2-7
CDR3 protein: CASSAQGQGTYEQYF

V gene: TRBV5-8
J gene: TRBJ2-5
CDR3 protein: CASSLRVAQYF

V gene: TRBV4-1
J gene: TRBJ1-3
CDR3 protein: CASSQSPSDTIYF

V gene: TRBV7-2
J gene: TRBJ2-7
CDR3 protein: CASSPSTGPYYEQYF